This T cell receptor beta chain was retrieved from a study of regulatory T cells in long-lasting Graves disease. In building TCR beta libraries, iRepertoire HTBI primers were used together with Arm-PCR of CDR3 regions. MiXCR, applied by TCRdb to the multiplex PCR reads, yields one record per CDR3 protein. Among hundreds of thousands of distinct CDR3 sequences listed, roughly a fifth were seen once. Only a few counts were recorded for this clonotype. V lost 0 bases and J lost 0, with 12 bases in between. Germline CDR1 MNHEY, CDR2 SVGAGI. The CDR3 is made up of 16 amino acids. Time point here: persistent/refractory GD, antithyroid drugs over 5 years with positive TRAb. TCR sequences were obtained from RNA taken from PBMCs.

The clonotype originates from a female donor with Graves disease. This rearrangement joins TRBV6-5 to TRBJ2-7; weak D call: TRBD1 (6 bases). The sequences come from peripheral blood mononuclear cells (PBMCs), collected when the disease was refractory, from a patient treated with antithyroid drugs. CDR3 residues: CASSYSRGTLSYEQYF. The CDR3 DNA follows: TGTGCCAGCAGTTACTCGAGGGGGACCCTCTCCTACGAGCAGTACTTC.